One and the same sample provided the 15 T cell receptor beta chains below, sequenced in a study of blood T cell repertoires in COVID-19. Libraries were prepared by immunoSEQ multiplex PCR; TCRdb keeps only in-frame clonotypes and omits some of them. The sample holds about 410,000 clones, approximately 90% seen once. Sequenced material: peripheral blood. The receptors shown here come from a woman aged 40 to 49 with COVID-19, enrolled during active disease.

This chain links TRBV28 with TRBJ1-1; the D gene is possibly TRBD1 (5 bases). The ends were cut back, 4 bases at V and 5 bases at J, with 17 bases in the middle. This CDR3 is 15 amino acids long. Germline values: CDR1 MDHEN, CDR2 SYDVKM. CDR3 protein: CASSSLGGEVTEAFF. For the CDR3, the DNA is TGTGCCAGCAGTTCTCTGGGAGGGGAGGTAACTGAAGCTTTCTTT.

This sequence joins TRBV7-8 and TRBJ2-1; 7 bases fit TRBD1. CDR1 and CDR2 (germline): SGHVS, FQNEAQ. The CDR3 loop spans 15 amino acids. Germline trimming cut 3 bases from V and 9 bases from J; bases unmatched to any gene: 11. As DNA, the CDR3 is TGTGCCAGCAGCTTCCTTGCCGAGGGGGCGACTGAGCAGTTCTTC. As protein: CASSFLAEGATEQFF. Drawing the rest from reference TRBV7-8 and TRBJ2-1, the complete variable domain is GAGVSQSPRYKVAKRGQDVALRCDPISGHVSLFWYQQALGQGPEFLTYFQNEAQLDKSGLPSDRFFAERPEGSVSTLKIQRTQQEDSAVYLCASSFLAEGATEQFFGPGTRLTVL.

The DNA of the CDR3 is TGTGCCAGTAGTGTAACAGGGAGAGGTTCACCCCTCCACTTT. Its protein is CASSVTGRGSPLHF. The chain combines TRBV19 with TRBJ1-6, with a weak D call TRBD1 (6 bases). The CDR3 has 14 residues. From germline, CDR1 is LNHDA and CDR2 SQIVND (reference sequence). The V gene lost 5 bases and the J gene lost 9 bases, with 14 bases spanning the gap.

V is TRBV5-1 and J is TRBJ1-5; no clear D. V was shortened by 3 bases and J by 1 base, with 11 bases between the two germline ends. Germline V gene sequence: CDR1 SGHRS, CDR2 YFSETQ. The CDR3 runs to 15 residues. The CDR3 is CASSWMSGSNQPQHF. The CDR3 coding sequence is TGCGCCAGCAGCTGGATGTCGGGGAGCAATCAGCCCCAGCATTTT. The full variable domain, its missing parts supplied by reference TRBV5-1 and TRBJ1-5, is KAGVTQTPRYLIKTRGQQVTLSCSPISGHRSVSWYQQTPGQGLQFLFEYFSETQRNKGNFPGRFSGRQFSNSRSEMNVSTLELGDSALYLCASSWMSGSNQPQHFGDGTRLSIL.

This chain joins TRBV27 and TRBJ1-5; D gene uncertain. CDR1 is MNHEY, CDR2 SMNVEV, per germline (reference sequence). V dropped 3 bases and J dropped 7 bases, with 16 bases sitting between them. The CDR3 covers 15 residues. CDR3: CASSFFPLNVQPQHF. In DNA form, the CDR3 reads TGTGCCAGCAGTTTTTTCCCCCTAAATGTACAGCCCCAGCATTTT.

The chain uses TRBV5-1 and TRBJ1-2, with D possibly matching TRBD1 (6 bases). Per the germline V gene, CDR1 is SGHRS and CDR2 is YFSETQ. With 0 bases removed from V and 5 bases from J, the gap between germline ends came to 14 bases. This CDR3 contains 15 residues. This CDR3 is CASSLDAGAGYGYTF. CDR3 DNA: TGCGCCAGCAGCTTGGATGCAGGGGCAGGTTATGGCTACACCTTC.

The chain combines TRBV6-2 or TRBV6-3 with TRBJ2-5; D is perhaps TRBD2 (6 bases). Germline CDR1 MNHEY, CDR2 SVGEGT. V shed 0 bases and J shed 5 bases, with 25 bases lying between them. This CDR3 has 19 amino acids. The CDR3 bases are TGTGCCAGCAGTTACTCGGGGATATATGCGGCGGGGCCCCCGGAGACCCAGTACTTC. It is translated as CASSYSGIYAAGPPETQYF.

The chain has TRBV12-3 or TRBV12-4 and TRBJ1-1; D not certain. This CDR3 spans 11 amino acids. The V end was cut by 3 bases, the J end by 6 bases, with 5 bases between. The CDR3 sequence: CASSLGPEAFF. The CDR3 DNA sequence: TGTGCCAGCAGTTTGGGCCCTGAAGCTTTCTTT.

This clone was picked up a small number of times. The J gene is TRBJ1-3, the V gene TRBV7-3; D is possibly TRBD1 (6 bases). The V end was cut by 5 bases, the J end by 3 bases, with 20 bases between. The CDR3 has 17 residues. CDR1 is SGHTA, CDR2 FQGTGA, per germline. CDR3: CASSPKGFTGRGNTIYF. The DNA of the CDR3 is TGTGCCAGCAGCCCCAAGGGTTTTACAGGGCGTGGAAACACCATATATTTT.

The chain joins TRBV28 to TRBJ1-6; D gene ambiguous. Germline V CDR1 and CDR2: MDHEN, SYDVKM. Trimming shortened V by 5 bases and J by 7 bases, and 12 bases separated the two germline ends. The CDR3 sequence is 14 residues long. This CDR3 reads CASSPPPSNSPLHF. For the CDR3, the DNA is TGTGCCAGCAGTCCCCCCCCCTCGAATTCACCCCTCCACTTT.

The V call is TRBV5-4, the J call TRBJ1-3, with 7 positions matching TRBD1. From germline, CDR1 is SGHNT and CDR2 YYREEE (reference sequence). CDR3 length equals 15 residues. V lost 8 bases and J lost 0; bases outside the gene matches: 8. CDR3 sequence (DNA): TGTGCCAGAGGACAGGAACAATTCTCTGGAAACACCATATATTTT. Encoded protein: CARGQEQFSGNTIYF.

The chain couples TRBV19 to TRBJ2-2; perhaps TRBD2 as D (6 bases). Germline assignment: CDR1 LNHDA and CDR2 SQIVND (reference sequence). The CDR3 runs to 16 residues. The V end lost 1 base, the J end lost 1 base, and 10 bases lay between the germline ends. CDR3 DNA: TGTGCCAGTAGTATAGCTCGGCGGGAGAACACCGGGGAGCTGTTTTTT. Translation gives CASSIARRENTGELFF.

J is TRBJ2-1 and V is TRBV7-3; 11 bases are a match to TRBD2. With V trimmed by 3 bases and J by 4 bases, 2 bases remained unmatched. This CDR3 has 15 amino acids. The germline V gene has CDR1 SGHTA and CDR2 FQGTGA. CDR3 nucleotides: TGTGCCAGCAGCTTTAGCGGGGGGGCGTACAATGAGCAGTTCTTC. This codes for CASSFSGGAYNEQFF.

As to this clone: Other DNA sequences in the sample encode the same CDR3. The CDR3: CASSVGQGNYGYTF. CDR3 nucleotide sequence: TGTGCCAGCAGCGTAGGTCAGGGAAACTATGGCTACACCTTC. The chain employs TRBV9 and TRBJ1-2, with D possibly being TRBD1 (5 bases). V was trimmed by 0 bases and J by 2 bases, leaving 8 bases between them. Germline assignment: CDR1 SGDLS and CDR2 YYNGEE. This CDR3 region has 14 residues.

A few counts support this clone. The sample has other DNA sequences that encode this CDR3 too. The V gene is TRBV29-1, the J gene TRBJ1-1; 10 bases align to TRBD1. CDR1 SQVTM and CDR2 ANQGSEA come from the germline V gene. This CDR3 has 12 residues. Losses at the gene ends were 4 bases for V and 5 bases for J; bases not matched to a gene: 1. The CDR3 protein is CSVGTGGTEAFF. The CDR3 coding sequence is TGCAGCGTTGGGACAGGGGGAACTGAAGCTTTCTTT. The whole variable domain, filled in from reference TRBV29-1 and TRBJ1-1, reads SAVISQKPSRDICQRGTSLTIQCQVDSQVTMMFWYRQQPGQSLTLIATANQGSEATYESGFVIDKFPISRPNLTFSTLTVSNMSPEDSSIYLCSVGTGGTEAFFGQGTRLTVV.